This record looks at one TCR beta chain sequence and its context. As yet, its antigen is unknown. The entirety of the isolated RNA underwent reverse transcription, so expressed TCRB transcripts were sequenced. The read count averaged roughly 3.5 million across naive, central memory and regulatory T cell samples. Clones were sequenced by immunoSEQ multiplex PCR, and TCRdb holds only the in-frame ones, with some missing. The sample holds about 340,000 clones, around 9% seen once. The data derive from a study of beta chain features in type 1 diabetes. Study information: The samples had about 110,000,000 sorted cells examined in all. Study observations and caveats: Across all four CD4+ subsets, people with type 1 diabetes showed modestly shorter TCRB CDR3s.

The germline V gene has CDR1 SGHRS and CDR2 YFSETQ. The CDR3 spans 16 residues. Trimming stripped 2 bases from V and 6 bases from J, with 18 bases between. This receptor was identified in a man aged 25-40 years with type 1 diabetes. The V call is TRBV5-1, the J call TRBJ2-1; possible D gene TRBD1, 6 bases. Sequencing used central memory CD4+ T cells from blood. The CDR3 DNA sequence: TGCGCCAGCAGCTTCGGCGCAGGGGCAGGGATCAATGAGCAGTTCTTC. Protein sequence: CASSFGAGAGINEQFF.